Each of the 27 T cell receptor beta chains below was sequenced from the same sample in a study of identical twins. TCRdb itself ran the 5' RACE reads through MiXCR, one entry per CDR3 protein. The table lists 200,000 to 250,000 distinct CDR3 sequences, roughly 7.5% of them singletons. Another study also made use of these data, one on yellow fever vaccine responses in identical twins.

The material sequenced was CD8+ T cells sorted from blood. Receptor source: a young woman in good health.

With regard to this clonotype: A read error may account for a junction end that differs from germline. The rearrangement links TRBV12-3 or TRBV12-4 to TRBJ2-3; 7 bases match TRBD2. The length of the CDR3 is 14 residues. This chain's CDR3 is CASSLGLATDTRYF. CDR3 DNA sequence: TGTGCCAGCAGTTTAGGACTAGCAACAGATACGCGGTATTTT.

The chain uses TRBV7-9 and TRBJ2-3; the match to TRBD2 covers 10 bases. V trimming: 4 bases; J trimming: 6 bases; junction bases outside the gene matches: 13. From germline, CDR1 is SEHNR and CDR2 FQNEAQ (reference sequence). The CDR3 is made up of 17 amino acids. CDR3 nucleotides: TGTGCCAGCAGCTCAGAGACCAGCGGGAGGGCTTCCGATACGCAGTATTTT. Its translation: CASSSETSGRASDTQYF.

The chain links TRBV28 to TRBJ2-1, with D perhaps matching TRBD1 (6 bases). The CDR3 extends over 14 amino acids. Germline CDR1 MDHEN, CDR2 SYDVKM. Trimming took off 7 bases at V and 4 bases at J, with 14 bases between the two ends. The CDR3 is CASTLQGTYNEQFF. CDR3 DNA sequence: TGTGCCAGCACCTTACAGGGTACATACAATGAGCAGTTCTTC.

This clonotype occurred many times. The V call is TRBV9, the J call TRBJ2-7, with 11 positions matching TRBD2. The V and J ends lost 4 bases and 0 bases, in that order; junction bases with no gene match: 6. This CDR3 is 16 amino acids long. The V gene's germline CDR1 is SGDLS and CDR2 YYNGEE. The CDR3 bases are TGTGCCAGCAGCTCAGGGACTAGCGGTAGCTCCTACGAGCAGTACTTC. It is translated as CASSSGTSGSSYEQYF.

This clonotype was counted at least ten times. This chain's CDR3 is CASSPGLAEYEQYF. The CDR3 DNA follows: TGTGCCAGCAGTCCGGGACTAGCGGAGTACGAGCAGTACTTC. The gene calls are TRBV12-3 or TRBV12-4 and TRBJ2-7, with 11 bases matching TRBD2. The CDR3 loop spans 14 amino acids. The J segment lost 4 bases and the V segment lost 5 bases, leaving 4 bases of the junction unmatched.

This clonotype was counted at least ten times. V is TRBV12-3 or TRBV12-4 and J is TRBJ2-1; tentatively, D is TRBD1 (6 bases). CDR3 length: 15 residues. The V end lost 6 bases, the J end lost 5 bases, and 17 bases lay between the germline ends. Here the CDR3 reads CASSLTGTPNNEQFF. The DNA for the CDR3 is TGTGCCAGCAGCCTTACCGGGACACCCAACAATGAGCAGTTCTTC.

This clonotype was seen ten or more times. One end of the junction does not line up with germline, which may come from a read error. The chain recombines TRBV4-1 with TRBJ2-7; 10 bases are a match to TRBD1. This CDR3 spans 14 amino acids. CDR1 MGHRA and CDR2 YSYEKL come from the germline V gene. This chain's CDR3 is CASSQVIGTGARNF. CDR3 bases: TGCGCCAGCAGCCAAGTTATAGGGACAGGGGCACGAAACTTC.

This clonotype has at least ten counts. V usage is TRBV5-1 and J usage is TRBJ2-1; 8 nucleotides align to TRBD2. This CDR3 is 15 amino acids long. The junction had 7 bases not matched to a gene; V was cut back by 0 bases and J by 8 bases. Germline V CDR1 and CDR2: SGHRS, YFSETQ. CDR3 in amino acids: CASSLVGTSIYEQFF. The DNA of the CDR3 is TGCGCCAGCAGCTTGGTCGGGACTAGTATTTATGAGCAGTTCTTC.

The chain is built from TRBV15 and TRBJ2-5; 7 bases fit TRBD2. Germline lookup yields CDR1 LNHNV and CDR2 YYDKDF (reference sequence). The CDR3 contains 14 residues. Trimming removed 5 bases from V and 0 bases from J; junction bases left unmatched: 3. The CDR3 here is CATSERGDQETQYF. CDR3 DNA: TGTGCCACCAGCGAGCGGGGAGACCAAGAGACCCAGTACTTC.

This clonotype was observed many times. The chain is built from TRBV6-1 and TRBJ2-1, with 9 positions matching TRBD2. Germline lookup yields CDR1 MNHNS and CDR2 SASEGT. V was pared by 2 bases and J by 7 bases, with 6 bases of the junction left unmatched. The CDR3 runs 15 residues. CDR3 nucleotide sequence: TGTGCCAGCAGTGAATATAGCGGGAGTCCGAATGAGCAGTTCTTC. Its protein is CASSEYSGSPNEQFF.

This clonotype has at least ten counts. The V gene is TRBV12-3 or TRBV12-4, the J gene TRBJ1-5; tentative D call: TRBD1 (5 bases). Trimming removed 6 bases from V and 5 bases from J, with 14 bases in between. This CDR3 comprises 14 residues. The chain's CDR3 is CASSRDVEDQPQHF. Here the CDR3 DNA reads TGTGCCAGCAGCCGGGACGTCGAAGATCAGCCCCAGCATTTT.

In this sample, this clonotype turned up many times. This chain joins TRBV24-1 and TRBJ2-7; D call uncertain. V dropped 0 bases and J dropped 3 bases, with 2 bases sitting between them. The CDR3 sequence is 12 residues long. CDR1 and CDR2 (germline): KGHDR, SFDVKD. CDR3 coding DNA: TGTGCCACCAGTGATTTGGGCTACGAGCAGTACTTC. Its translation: CATSDLGYEQYF.

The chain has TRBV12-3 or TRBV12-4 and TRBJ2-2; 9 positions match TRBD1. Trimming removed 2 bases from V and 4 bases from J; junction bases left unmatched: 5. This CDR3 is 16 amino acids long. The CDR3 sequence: CASSLPGTGFTGELFF. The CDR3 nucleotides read TGTGCCAGCAGTTTACCCGGGACAGGGTTCACCGGGGAGCTGTTTTTT.

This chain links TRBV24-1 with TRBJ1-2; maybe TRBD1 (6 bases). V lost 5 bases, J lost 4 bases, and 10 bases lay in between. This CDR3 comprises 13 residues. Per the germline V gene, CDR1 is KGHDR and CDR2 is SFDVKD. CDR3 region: CATSGLQGYGYTF. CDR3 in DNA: TGTGCCACCAGTGGCCTACAGGGCTATGGCTACACCTTC.

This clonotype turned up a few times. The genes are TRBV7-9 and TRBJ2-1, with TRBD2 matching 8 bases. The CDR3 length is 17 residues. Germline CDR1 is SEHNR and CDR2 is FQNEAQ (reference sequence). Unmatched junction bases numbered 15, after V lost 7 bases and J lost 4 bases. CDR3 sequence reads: CASINKGSGSIYNEQFF. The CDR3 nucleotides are TGTGCCAGCATCAATAAGGGAAGCGGGAGTATTTACAATGAGCAGTTCTTC.

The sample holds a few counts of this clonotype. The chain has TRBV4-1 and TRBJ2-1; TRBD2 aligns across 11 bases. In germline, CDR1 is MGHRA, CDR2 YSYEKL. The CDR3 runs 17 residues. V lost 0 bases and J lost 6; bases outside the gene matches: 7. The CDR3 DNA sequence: TGCGCCAGCAGCCAAGATAGGGGACTAGCGGATATCAATGAGCAGTTCTTC. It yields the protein CASSQDRGLADINEQFF.

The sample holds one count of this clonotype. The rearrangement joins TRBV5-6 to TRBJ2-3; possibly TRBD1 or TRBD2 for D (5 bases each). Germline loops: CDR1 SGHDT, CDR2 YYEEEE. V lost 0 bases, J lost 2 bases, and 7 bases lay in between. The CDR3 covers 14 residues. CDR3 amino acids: CASSLGGITDTQYF. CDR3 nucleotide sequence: TGTGCCAGCAGCTTGGGGGGGATCACAGATACGCAGTATTTT.

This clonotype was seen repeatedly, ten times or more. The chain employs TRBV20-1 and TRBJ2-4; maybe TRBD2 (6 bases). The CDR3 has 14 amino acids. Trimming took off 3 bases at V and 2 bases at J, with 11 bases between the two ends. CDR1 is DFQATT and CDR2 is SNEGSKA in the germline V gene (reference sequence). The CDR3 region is CSARGLVSKNIQYF. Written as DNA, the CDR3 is TGCAGTGCTAGGGGACTGGTCTCCAAAAACATTCAGTACTTC.

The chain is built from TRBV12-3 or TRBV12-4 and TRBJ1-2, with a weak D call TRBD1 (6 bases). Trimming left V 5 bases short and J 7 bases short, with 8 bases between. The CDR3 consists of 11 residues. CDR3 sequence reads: CASSKGGGYTF. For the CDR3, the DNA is TGTGCCAGCAGTAAAGGGGGTGGCTACACCTTC.

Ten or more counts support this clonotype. The CDR3 DNA follows: TGCAGCGCCATCCGTCCATACAGGGAGTCCGGGGAGCTGTTTTTT. Its protein product is CSAIRPYRESGELFF. The rearrangement uses TRBV29-1 and TRBJ2-2; tentatively, D is TRBD1 (6 bases). The germline CDR1 and CDR2 sequences are SQVTM and ANQGSEA. This CDR3 spans 15 amino acids. V was pared by 7 bases and J by 6 bases, with 21 bases between.

Here the CDR3 DNA reads TGCAGTGCTAATACAGGGGAAGAGACCCAGTACTTC. It translates to CSANTGEETQYF. This chain joins TRBV20-1 and TRBJ2-5; 7 bases agree with TRBD1. The V segment lost 4 bases and the J segment 3 bases; nucleotides outside the gene matches: 2. This CDR3 is built from 12 residues. The germline CDR1 and CDR2 sequences are DFQATT and SNEGSKA (reference sequence).

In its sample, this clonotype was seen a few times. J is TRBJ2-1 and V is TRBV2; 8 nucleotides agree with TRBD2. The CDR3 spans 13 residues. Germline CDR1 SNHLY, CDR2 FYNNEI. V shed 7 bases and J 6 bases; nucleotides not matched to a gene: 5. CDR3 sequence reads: CASTGTRGNEQFF. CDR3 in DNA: TGTGCCAGCACCGGGACTAGGGGCAATGAGCAGTTCTTC.

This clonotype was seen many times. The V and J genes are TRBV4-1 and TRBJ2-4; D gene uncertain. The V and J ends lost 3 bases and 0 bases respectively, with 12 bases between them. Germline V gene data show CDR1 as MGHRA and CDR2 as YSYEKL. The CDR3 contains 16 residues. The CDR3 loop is CASSQFPVGAKNIQYF. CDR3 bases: TGCGCCAGCAGCCAGTTCCCGGTTGGAGCCAAAAACATTCAGTACTTC.

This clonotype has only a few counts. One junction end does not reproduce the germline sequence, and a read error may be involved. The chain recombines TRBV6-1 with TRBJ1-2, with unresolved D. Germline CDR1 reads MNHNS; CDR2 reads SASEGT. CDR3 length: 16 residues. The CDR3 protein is CTSSPIWPRHLWGYTF. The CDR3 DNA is TGTACCAGCAGTCCCATATGGCCGCGCCACCTCTGGGGCTACACCTTC.

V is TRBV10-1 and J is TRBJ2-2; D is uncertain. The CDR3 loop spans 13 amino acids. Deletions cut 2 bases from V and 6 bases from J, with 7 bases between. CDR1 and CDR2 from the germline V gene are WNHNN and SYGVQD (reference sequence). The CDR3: CASSEGIAGELFF. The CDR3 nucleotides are TGCGCCAGCAGTGAGGGAATAGCCGGGGAGCTGTTTTTT.

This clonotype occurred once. DNA for the CDR3: TGTGCCAGTTGGGGAGTAACGCGGGTAAACCAAGAGACCCAGTACTTC. Its protein is CASWGVTRVNQETQYF. The rearrangement uses TRBV7-9 and TRBJ2-5; D is perhaps TRBD2 (5 bases). Germline V gene lookup returns CDR1 SEHNR and CDR2 FQNEAQ (reference sequence). Trimming removed 9 bases from V and 0 bases from J, with 20 bases in between. This CDR3 comprises 16 residues.

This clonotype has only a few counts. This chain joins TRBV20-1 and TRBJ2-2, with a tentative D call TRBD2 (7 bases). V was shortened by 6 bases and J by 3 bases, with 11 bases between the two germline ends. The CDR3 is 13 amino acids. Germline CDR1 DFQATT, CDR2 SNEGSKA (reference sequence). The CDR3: CSAGEGDTGELFF. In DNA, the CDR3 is TGCAGTGCAGGGGAGGGGGACACCGGGGAGCTGTTTTTT.